A single sample gave rise to the 20 T cell receptor beta chains below, sequenced in a study of Tregs in tolerant kidney transplant recipients (dated by TCRdb to the late 2010s). The method was the immunoSEQ multiplex PCR assay. TCRdb's version of the immuneACCESS table is confined to in-frame rearrangements and falls short of the full clone set. An unresolved V gene accounts for under half of the shortfall where checked; the remainder is of unknown origin. The sample table contains about 110,000 clones; only one count was recorded for around 89% of them. The top ten constitute approximately 0.34% of the sample. What this sample's time point label stands for: blood sample drawn before combined kidney and bone marrow transplant. This specimen was CD4+ T cells from blood, taken before the transplant. The receptor source for this set is a human donor who received a combined kidney and bone marrow transplant.

The chain carries TRBV2 and TRBJ1-1, with 10 nucleotides matching TRBD1. V lost 6 bases and J lost 5; bases outside the gene matches: 6. The V gene's germline CDR1 is SNHLY and CDR2 FYNNEI. This CDR3 contains 14 residues. In DNA, the CDR3 is TGTGCCAGCAGGCCACCGGGACAGGGGACTGAAGCTTTCTTT. This encodes CASRPPGQGTEAFF.

The V gene is TRBV6-1, the J gene TRBJ1-3, with unresolved D. Trimming pared 3 bases from V and 2 bases from J, leaving 26 bases between. The CDR3 runs 20 residues. Germline V gene lookup returns CDR1 MNHNS and CDR2 SASEGT. CDR3 sequence (DNA): TGTGCCAGCAGTGAGAGCCCGCTCGGAGGATTTCGAGGAACTGGAAACACCATATATTTT. It is translated as CASSESPLGGFRGTGNTIYF.

The chain joins TRBV18 to TRBJ2-7, with no clear D. Germline CDR1 KGHSH, CDR2 LQKENI. CDR3 size: 14 residues. Trimming cost V 6 bases and J 0 bases, with 12 bases left between them. The CDR3 region has the DNA TGTGCCAGCTCCCTCGGGTCCATCTCCTACGAGCAGTACTTC. It encodes CASSLGSISYEQYF.

This clone was picked up one time. This sequence joins TRBV4-1 and TRBJ2-7; D is perhaps TRBD2 (5 bases). There are 16 residues in the CDR3. Trimming left V 0 bases short and J 7 bases short, with 19 bases between. Germline CDR1 MGHRA, CDR2 YSYEKL. The CDR3 region has the DNA TGCGCCAGCAGCCAAGATCCTGGGAGAGTCCATGATGAGCAGTACTTC. Its translation is CASSQDPGRVHDEQYF.

The chain has TRBV5-4 and TRBJ2-5, with 7 bases aligning to TRBD2. The CDR3 is 15 residues long. J lost 3 bases, V lost 2 bases, and 7 bases had no gene match. Looked up from germline, CDR1 is SGHNT and CDR2 is YYREEE (reference sequence). The CDR3: CASSFPRRGEETQYF. The CDR3 nucleotides read TGTGCCAGCAGCTTTCCAAGACGGGGGGAAGAGACCCAGTACTTC.

The chain has TRBV5-1 and TRBJ1-5, with 8 bases lining up with TRBD1. J lost 6 bases, V lost 4 bases, and 3 bases had no gene match. This CDR3 region has 13 residues. Per germline, CDR1 SGHRS and CDR2 YFSETQ. CDR3 nucleotides: TGCGCCAGCAGCCCCGGGACAGGTCAGCCCCAGCATTTT. Translating it yields CASSPGTGQPQHF. The full variable domain, its missing parts supplied by reference TRBV5-1 and TRBJ1-5, is KAGVTQTPRYLIKTRGQQVTLSCSPISGHRSVSWYQQTPGQGLQFLFEYFSETQRNKGNFPGRFSGRQFSNSRSEMNVSTLELGDSALYLCASSPGTGQPQHFGDGTRLSIL.

The chain recombines TRBV7-9 with TRBJ1-2, with 7 nucleotides matching TRBD1. The ends lost 3 bases at V and 5 bases at J; junction bases unmatched: 3. The germline V gene has CDR1 SEHNR and CDR2 FQNEAQ (reference sequence). The CDR3 sequence is 13 residues long. CDR3 DNA sequence: TGTGCCAGCAGCTTTTCACAGGGGTATGGCTACACCTTC. Translation gives CASSFSQGYGYTF.

The chain links TRBV7-8 to TRBJ2-7, with 8 positions matching TRBD1. Looked up from germline, CDR1 is SGHVS and CDR2 is FQNEAQ. The CDR3 consists of 13 residues. Germline trimming cut 2 bases from V and 5 bases from J; bases unmatched to any gene: 2. The CDR3 here is CASSLLQGDEQYF. As DNA, the CDR3 is TGTGCCAGCAGCTTATTACAGGGGGACGAGCAGTACTTC.

The chain recombines TRBV10-1 with TRBJ1-1; D not resolved. Trimming stripped 6 bases from V and 5 bases from J, with 13 bases between. The CDR3 totals 13 residues. Germline CDR1 is WNHNN and CDR2 is SYGVQD (reference sequence). The CDR3 coding sequence is TGCGCCAGCAGCCTAACGACGGGGACTGAAGCTTTCTTT. Translating gives CASSLTTGTEAFF.

The J gene is TRBJ2-1, the V gene TRBV5-4, with 9 bases lining up with TRBD2. Losses at the gene ends were 4 bases for V and 2 bases for J; bases not matched to a gene: 10. Germline lookup yields CDR1 SGHNT and CDR2 YYREEE (reference sequence). The CDR3 is 17 amino acids. Here the CDR3 DNA reads TGTGCCAGCAGCCCCATGGCAGCGGGAGGTCCCTACAATGAGCAGTTCTTC. Amino acid sequence: CASSPMAAGGPYNEQFF.

The chain has TRBV5-1 and TRBJ2-1; TRBD2 aligns across 11 bases. This CDR3 comprises 18 residues. V gave up 5 bases and J gave up 0 bases; unmatched junction bases: 10. Germline V gene lookup returns CDR1 SGHRS and CDR2 YFSETQ. The CDR3 is CASRTLAGVQGSYNEQFF. DNA for the CDR3: TGCGCCAGCAGAACACTAGCGGGAGTGCAGGGCTCCTACAATGAGCAGTTCTTC.

The chain combines TRBV28 with TRBJ1-1; 7 positions agree with TRBD1. V was clipped by 4 bases and J by 1 base; unmatched bases: 6. The germline CDR1 and CDR2 sequences are MDHEN and SYDVKM. The CDR3 extends over 15 amino acids. The CDR3 region has the DNA TGTGCCAGCAGTTCCCACAGGGGCGGGAACACTGAAGCTTTCTTT. Protein product: CASSSHRGGNTEAFF. Complete variable domain (other parts from reference TRBV28 and TRBJ1-1): DVKVTQSSRYLVKRTGEKVFLECVQDMDHENMFWYRQDPGLGLRLIYFSYDVKMKEKGDIPEGYSVSREKKERFSLILESASTNQTSMYLCASSSHRGGNTEAFFGQGTRLTVV.

V and J are TRBV27 and TRBJ1-4, with TRBD1 identical over 9 bases. Germline V CDR1 and CDR2: MNHEY, SMNVEV (reference sequence). This CDR3 region has 14 residues. Germline trimming cut 9 bases from V and 8 bases from J; bases unmatched to any gene: 10. The CDR3 loop reads CASSPGQGWEKLFF. In DNA form, the CDR3 reads TGTGCCAGTTCTCCGGGACAGGGATGGGAAAAACTGTTTTTT.

The chain recombines TRBV27 with TRBJ2-7, with 8 bases identical to TRBD1. After removal of 5 bases from V and 0 bases from J, the junction contained 6 bases not matched to a gene. The CDR3 spans 15 residues. From germline, CDR1 is MNHEY and CDR2 SMNVEV (reference sequence). The CDR3 DNA is TGTGCCAGCAGTCCGCGACAGGGGCCCTCCTACGAGCAGTACTTC. Translation gives CASSPRQGPSYEQYF.

The chain is built from TRBV11-2 and TRBJ2-7, with 7 bases that match TRBD1. The germline V gene has CDR1 SGHAT and CDR2 FQNNGV. The CDR3 runs 20 residues. The V segment lost 0 bases and the J segment 3 bases; nucleotides outside the gene matches: 20. CDR3 residues: CASSLDSPHHRGAPLYEQYF. DNA of the CDR3: TGTGCCAGCAGCTTAGATTCCCCGCACCACAGGGGAGCACCCCTCTACGAGCAGTACTTC.

This clone was recorded a few times. This chain connects TRBV5-6 to TRBJ1-6, with D possibly TRBD1 on 6 matching bases. Trimming pared 4 bases from V and 6 bases from J, leaving 11 bases between. The length of the CDR3 is 14 residues. The germline CDR1 and CDR2 sequences are SGHDT and YYEEEE. The CDR3 loop is CASSPDRSNSPLHF. CDR3 DNA: TGTGCCAGCAGCCCCGACAGGAGTAATTCACCCCTCCACTTT.

The CDR3 region is CASSKVWGGGSLNEQFF. In nucleotides, the CDR3 is TGTGCCAGCAGTAAGGTCTGGGGCGGCGGGAGCTTGAATGAGCAGTTCTTC. This chain joins TRBV28 and TRBJ2-1; 7 bases line up with TRBD2. The CDR3 extends over 17 amino acids. Germline V gene data show CDR1 as MDHEN and CDR2 as SYDVKM. The V gene end was trimmed by 5 bases and the J gene end by 7 bases; junction bases not matched to a gene: 17.

The chain employs TRBV27 and TRBJ1-6; TRBD1 aligns across 8 bases. J gave up 6 bases and V 5 bases, and 6 bases lay outside the gene matches. The germline V gene encodes CDR1 MNHEY and CDR2 SMNVEV (reference sequence). This CDR3 contains 15 residues. The CDR3 DNA reads TGTGCCAGCAGTCGACGGACAGGGACTAATTCACCCCTCCACTTT. Protein product: CASSRRTGTNSPLHF.

V usage is TRBV6-5 and J usage is TRBJ2-7; 7 nucleotides match TRBD1. From germline, CDR1 is MNHEY and CDR2 SVGAGI. The CDR3 covers 14 residues. Trimming cost V 6 bases and J 7 bases; bases outside gene matches: 12. This chain's CDR3 is CASRYRGTPWEQYF. CDR3 in DNA: TGTGCCAGCAGATACAGGGGAACGCCGTGGGAGCAGTACTTC.

The chain recombines TRBV10-1 with TRBJ2-3, with D uncertain. Germline loops: CDR1 WNHNN, CDR2 SYGVQD (reference sequence). The CDR3 is 12 residues long. V lost 8 bases and J lost 0, with 6 bases in between. The CDR3 sequence: CASRGSTDTQYF. The CDR3 nucleotides are TGCGCCAGCCGAGGAAGCACAGATACGCAGTATTTT.